This T cell receptor beta chain was obtained from a study of cytomegalovirus exposure and HLA in healthy donors. Whole-study results and caveats: Through in vitro validation, a few CMV-associated chains were shown to be specific for CMV antigens. Reports indicated that the classifier achieved high specificity and sensitivity in diagnosing cytomegalovirus status.

As regards this clone: Its antigen is unidentified.

Generated by immunoSEQ multiplex PCR, the TCRdb table keeps only in-frame clones and is missing some. The data show roughly 150,000 clones, approximately 86% seen once. The clonotype comes from a woman aged 18-30 years in good health and CMV-seronegative. The sample was PBMCs.

Here the CDR3 DNA reads TGTGCCAGCAGCTTCGGGACAGGGAGAGAGGCCGGCACAGATACGCAGTATTTT. It is translated as CASSFGTGREAGTDTQYF. The rearrangement joins TRBV5-8 to TRBJ2-3, with 9 bases fitting TRBD1. The junction had 11 bases not matched to a gene; V was cut back by 2 bases and J by 1 base. Germline V CDR1 and CDR2: SGHTS, YDEGEE. CDR3 size: 18 residues.